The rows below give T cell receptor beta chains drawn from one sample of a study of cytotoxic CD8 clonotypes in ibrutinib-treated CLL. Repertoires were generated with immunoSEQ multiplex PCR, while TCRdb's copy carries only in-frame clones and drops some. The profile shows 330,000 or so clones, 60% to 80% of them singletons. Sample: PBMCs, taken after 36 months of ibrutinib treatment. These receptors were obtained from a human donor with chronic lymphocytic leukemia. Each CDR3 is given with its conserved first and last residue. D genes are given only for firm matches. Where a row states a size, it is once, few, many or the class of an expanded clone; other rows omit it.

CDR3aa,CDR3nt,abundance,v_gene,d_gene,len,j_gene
CASSQYSGGPGPNQPQHF,TGCGCCAGCAGTCAATATTCGGGGGGCCCCGGCCCCAATCAGCCCCAGCATTTT,-,TRBV23-1,-,18,TRBJ1-5
CAIRTFDRGSANYGYTF,TGTGCCATCAGGACCTTTGACAGGGGGTCGGCTAACTATGGCTACACCTTC,-,TRBV10-3,TRBD1,17,TRBJ1-2
CASSEFRGSFQYSPLHF,TGTGCCAGCAGTGAATTTCGGGGCAGTTTCCAATATTCACCCCTCCACTTT,-,TRBV6-1,-,17,TRBJ1-6
CASSFGVRGKAQETQYF,TGTGCCAGCAGTTTTGGGGTACGTGGGAAGGCACAAGAGACCCAGTACTTC,once,TRBV27,-,17,TRBJ2-5
CASSLVWSRSYEQYF,TGTGCCAGCAGTTTGGTGTGGTCACGATCCTACGAGCAGTACTTC,-,TRBV27,-,15,TRBJ2-7
CASGPTSGDNEQFF,TGTGCTAGTGGGCCGACTAGCGGGGACAATGAGCAGTTCTTC,-,TRBV12-5,TRBD2,14,TRBJ2-1
CASSLGAASETGELFF,TGCGCCAGCAGCTTGGGGGCGGCTAGCGAAACCGGGGAGCTGTTTTTT,-,TRBV5-1,-,16,TRBJ2-2
CASSLDSSGDTQYF,TGTGCCAGCAGTTTGGACTCCTCCGGGGATACGCAGTATTTT,-,TRBV6-5,-,14,TRBJ2-3
CASSLDRAGGYTF,TGTGCCAGCAGCTTAGACAGGGCCGGGGGCTACACCTTC,-,TRBV7-9,-,13,TRBJ1-2
CASSEEGQRGYDEQFF,TGTGCCAGCAGTGAAGAGGGCCAGCGGGGGTACGATGAGCAGTTCTTC,few,TRBV2,TRBD2,16,TRBJ2-1
CSVARDKVQETQYF,TGCAGCGTAGCCCGGGACAAAGTCCAAGAGACCCAGTACTTC,few,TRBV29-1,-,14,TRBJ2-5
CASSLGGAWDEQFF,TGCGCCAGCAGCTTGGGCGGGGCTTGGGATGAGCAGTTCTTC,-,TRBV5-1,-,14,TRBJ2-1
CASSLIISRDNEKLFF,TGCGCCAGCAGCTTAATTATATCAAGGGATAATGAAAAACTGTTTTTT,few,TRBV5-1,-,16,TRBJ1-4
CASSQSVQGSTDTQYF,TGCGCCAGCAGCCAGAGCGTCCAGGGGAGCACAGATACGCAGTATTTT,-,TRBV5-1,-,16,TRBJ2-3
CSVSYRASGYTF,TGCAGCGTGAGTTACAGGGCGAGTGGCTACACCTTC,-,TRBV29-1,-,12,TRBJ1-2
CASSPDRGSGANVLTF,TGTGCCAGCAGTCCCGACAGGGGCTCTGGGGCCAACGTCCTGACTTTC,-,TRBV6-6,TRBD1,16,TRBJ2-6
CASSIAVTYEQYF,TGTGCCAGTAGTATAGCGGTTACCTACGAGCAGTACTTC,-,TRBV19,-,13,TRBJ2-7
CASSLLAGIPGELFF,TGTGCCAGCAGCTTACTAGCGGGAATTCCCGGGGAGCTGTTTTTT,-,TRBV7-8,TRBD2,15,TRBJ2-2
CASSPPEDRGLREQYF,TGTGCCAGCTCACCACCGGAGGACAGGGGGTTGCGCGAGCAGTACTTC,-,TRBV18,TRBD1,16,TRBJ2-7
CASSYLPGGRGYGYTF,TGTGCCAGCAGTTACCTACCTGGGGGGAGAGGCTATGGCTACACCTTC,few,TRBV6-5,-,16,TRBJ1-2
CASSRSGGANTGELFF,TGTGCCAGCAGCCGATCCGGAGGGGCGAACACCGGGGAGCTGTTTTTT,-,TRBV7-9,-,16,TRBJ2-2
CAISQGQAGYTF,TGTGCCATCAGCCAGGGACAGGCCGGCTACACCTTC,-,TRBV10-3,TRBD1,12,TRBJ1-2
CASKAGGSTDTQYF,TGTGCCAGCAAGGCGGGGGGGAGCACAGATACGCAGTATTTT,-,TRBV5-4,TRBD2,14,TRBJ2-3
CASSLGTGSGYTF,TGTGCCAGCAGCTTGGGGACAGGGTCTGGCTACACCTTC,-,TRBV5-6,TRBD1,13,TRBJ1-2
CASSLASDVGSEQFF,TGTGCCAGCAGCTTAGCGTCTGATGTTGGGAGTGAGCAGTTCTTC,few,TRBV7-6,-,15,TRBJ2-1
CASSYQDKYGYTF,TGTGCCAGCAGTTACCAGGACAAATATGGCTACACCTTC,few,TRBV6-5,-,13,TRBJ1-2
CSVEDHWSAEQATLSNEQFF,TGCAGCGTTGAAGATCATTGGTCTGCGGAACAGGCAACCCTTTCTAATGAGCAGTTCTTC,-,TRBV29-1,-,20,TRBJ2-1
CASSSTKDYEQYF,TGTGCCAGCAGCTCCACGAAGGACTACGAGCAGTACTTC,-,TRBV7-6,-,13,TRBJ2-7
CASSTLTGTGELFF,TGTGCCAGTAGTACACTTACAGGGACCGGGGAGCTGTTTTTT,-,TRBV19,-,14,TRBJ2-2
CASSTPIPYEQYF,TGTGCCAGTAGTACACCGATACCCTACGAGCAGTACTTC,-,TRBV19,-,13,TRBJ2-7
CAGSYGGLSYEQYF,TGTGCCGGCAGTTACGGGGGCCTCTCCTACGAGCAGTACTTC,-,TRBV6-5,-,14,TRBJ2-7
CASSLVGRIYNEQFF,TGTGCCAGCAGCTTAGTGGGCAGAATCTACAATGAGCAGTTCTTC,-,TRBV11-2,-,15,TRBJ2-1
CASSPVRGGRETQYF,TGTGCCAGCTCACCAGTGCGGGGGGGCCGAGAGACCCAGTACTTC,-,TRBV18,TRBD2,15,TRBJ2-5
CASGKLAGDYEQYF,TGTGCCAGCGGGAAACTAGCGGGAGACTACGAGCAGTACTTC,-,TRBV6-5,TRBD2,14,TRBJ2-7
CASSLGSEPGGTEAFF,TGCGCCAGCAGCCTCGGATCTGAGCCAGGTGGGACTGAAGCTTTCTTT,-,TRBV4-1,-,16,TRBJ1-1
CASTVTGELFF,TGTGCCAGCACAGTTACTGGGGAGCTGTTTTTT,-,TRBV2,-,11,TRBJ2-2
CASSYGGGSYNSPLHF,TGTGCCAGCAGTTACGGGGGGGGTTCCTATAATTCACCCCTCCACTTT,-,TRBV6-5,-,16,TRBJ1-6
CASSIGQGAYGYTF,TGTGCCAGTAGTATCGGACAGGGGGCATATGGCTACACCTTC,-,TRBV19,TRBD1,14,TRBJ1-2
CASSRQGVGADTQYF,TGTGCCAGCAGCCGCCAAGGGGTAGGGGCAGATACGCAGTATTTT,-,TRBV14,-,15,TRBJ2-3
CASSVEGTNPTDTQYF,TGTGCCAGCAGCGTAGAAGGGACCAACCCAACAGATACGCAGTATTTT,-,TRBV9,-,16,TRBJ2-3
CASSQVRGTVRFFYGYTF,TGCGCCAGCAGCCAAGTCCGGGGGACAGTACGCTTTTTCTATGGCTACACCTTC,few,TRBV4-1,TRBD1,18,TRBJ1-2
CASSPPGTSLVHEKLFF,TGTGCCAGCTCACCACCCGGGACCTCCCTCGTCCATGAAAAACTGTTTTTT,-,TRBV18,-,17,TRBJ1-4
CASSRFGATSGKGANVLTF,TGTGCCAGCAGTCGCTTTGGGGCTACTAGCGGGAAGGGGGCCAACGTCCTGACTTTC,-,TRBV28,TRBD2,19,TRBJ2-6
CASTKTSGPYTQYF,TGTGCCAGCACCAAAACTAGCGGACCCTATACGCAGTATTTT,-,TRBV6-6,TRBD2,14,TRBJ2-3
CASSQDLDTGELFF,TGCGCCAGCAGCCAAGATCTGGACACCGGGGAGCTGTTTTTT,-,TRBV4-1,-,14,TRBJ2-2
CASSWRGNTEAFF,TGTGCCAGCAGTTGGAGGGGGAACACTGAAGCTTTCTTT,-,TRBV28,-,13,TRBJ1-1
CASSLEPAKTQYF,TGTGCCAGCAGCTTAGAACCGGCCAAGACCCAGTACTTC,-,TRBV7-9,-,13,TRBJ2-5
CASSDLGVWGQRVTQYF,TGTGCCAGCAGTGACCTCGGAGTATGGGGGCAACGTGTGACCCAGTACTTC,-,TRBV2,-,17,TRBJ2-5
CASSLASGSTDTQYF,TGTGCCAGCAGTTTAGCGAGCGGGAGCACAGATACGCAGTATTTT,few,TRBV28,-,15,TRBJ2-3
CASSLSGQGNYEQYF,TGTGCCAGCAGTTTATCGGGACAGGGAAACTACGAGCAGTACTTC,-,TRBV28,TRBD1,15,TRBJ2-7
CASSLSGFLFF,TGCGCCAGCAGCTTGTCAGGGTTTCTGTTCTTC,-,TRBV5-1,-,11,TRBJ2-1
CASSYGGGGTEAFF,TGTGCCAGCAGTTACGGGGGGGGCGGCACTGAAGCTTTCTTT,-,TRBV6-6,-,14,TRBJ1-1
CASSQDNWGNQPQHF,TGCGCCAGCAGCCAAGATAATTGGGGCAATCAGCCCCAGCATTTT,few,TRBV4-3,-,15,TRBJ1-5
CASSSRRPITGELFF,TGTGCCAGCAGCTCCCGGAGGCCCATCACCGGGGAGCTGTTTTTT,few,TRBV6-5,-,15,TRBJ2-2
CASSEGNSLENGYTF,TGTGCCAGCAGTGAAGGTAACAGTCTGGAGAATGGCTACACCTTC,-,TRBV6-1,-,15,TRBJ1-2
CASSVVLLTVQYF,TGTGCCAGCAGTGTTGTTCTCTTGACAGTGCAGTACTTC,-,TRBV2,-,13,TRBJ2-7
CASSWDRIISETQYF,TGCGCCAGCAGCTGGGACAGGATTATCTCGGAGACCCAGTACTTC,-,TRBV5-1,TRBD1,15,TRBJ2-5